One sample yielded the 7 T cell receptor beta chains listed below, sequenced in a study of OX40 agonist ivuxolimab in advanced cancers. Assay used: immunoSEQ multiplex PCR; TCRdb lists only in-frame clones, some missing. Of about 68,000 clones in the sample, about nine tenths were seen once. The source material was CD4+ or CD8+ T cells sorted from blood, sampled in a trial of the OX40 agonist ivuxolimab. Receptors were obtained from an adult with an advanced solid tumor such as melanoma, head and neck, liver or kidney cancer.

In the case of this clone: Other DNA sequences in this specimen translate into the identical CDR3. For the CDR3, the DNA is TGTGCCAGCAGCGTAGGAGGGGTTTACAATGAGCAGTTCTTC. Its protein product is CASSVGGVYNEQFF. The chain employs TRBV9 and TRBJ2-1, with D perhaps TRBD1 or TRBD2 (5 bases each). The CDR3 contains 14 residues. Germline values: CDR1 SGDLS, CDR2 YYNGEE. Trimming cost V 0 bases and J 4 bases, with 8 bases left between them.

The V and J genes are TRBV6-1 and TRBJ2-7, with D unclear. CDR1 is MNHNS, CDR2 SASEGT, per germline. This CDR3 is built from 12 residues. Trimming pared 1 base from V and 6 bases from J, leaving 7 bases between. CDR3 DNA: TGTGCCAGCAGTGAAGTGGGTGCCGAGCAGTACTTC. Translating it yields CASSEVGAEQYF.

This rearrangement joins TRBV19 to TRBJ2-7; no reliable D call. Per the germline V gene, CDR1 is LNHDA and CDR2 is SQIVND (reference sequence). This CDR3 has 13 residues. Trimming took off 10 bases at V and 2 bases at J, with 15 bases between the two ends. CDR3: CATTPGHPYEQYF. CDR3 sequence (DNA): TGTGCCACCACCCCGGGTCATCCCTACGAGCAGTACTTC. The full variable domain, its missing parts supplied by reference TRBV19 and TRBJ2-7, is DGGITQSPKYLFRKEGQNVTLSCEQNLNHDAMYWYRQDPGQGLRLIYYSQIVNDFQKGDIAEGYSVSREKKESFPLTVTSAQKNPTAFYLCATTPGHPYEQYFGPGTRLTVT.

The V call is TRBV7-9, the J call TRBJ1-4; D perhaps matches TRBD1 (6 bases). Trimming shortened V by 1 base and J by 6 bases, and 12 bases separated the two germline ends. The CDR3 is made up of 15 amino acids. The germline V gene has CDR1 SEHNR and CDR2 FQNEAQ (reference sequence). In DNA, the CDR3 is TGTGCCAGCAGCTTAGACACAGGGTTCGATGAAAAACTGTTTTTT. Amino acid sequence: CASSLDTGFDEKLFF.

The chain uses TRBV14 and TRBJ2-7, with D perhaps matching TRBD2 (5 bases). CDR1 is SGHDN, CDR2 FVKESK, per germline. V was cut by 1 base and J by 2 bases, with 18 bases left in between. This CDR3 region has 17 residues. The DNA for the CDR3 is TGTGCCAGCAGCCAAGTACTCACCCGGGATTTTCCCTACGAGCAGTACTTC. Its protein is CASSQVLTRDFPYEQYF.

The chain uses TRBV7-8 and TRBJ1-1, with D perhaps TRBD1 (6 bases). Germline lookup yields CDR1 SGHVS and CDR2 FQNEAQ. V was trimmed by 5 bases and J by 10 bases, leaving 11 bases between them. This CDR3 is 11 amino acids long. The chain's CDR3 is CASSTRGLAFF. The CDR3 nucleotides read TGTGCCAGCAGCACTAGGGGGTTAGCTTTCTTT.

The rearrangement joins TRBV2 to TRBJ1-5, with 8 bases aligning to TRBD1. Germline assignment: CDR1 SNHLY and CDR2 FYNNEI. This CDR3 contains 15 residues. V dropped 4 bases and J dropped 2; count of bases not matched to a gene: 4. CDR3 sequence reads: CASSGDRGGNQPQHF. The DNA for the CDR3 is TGTGCCAGCAGTGGAGACAGGGGAGGCAATCAGCCCCAGCATTTT.